This T cell receptor beta chain emerged from a study of beta chain features in type 1 diabetes. Study summary: What patients shared with healthy donors was a similar profile of age, gender and cell yields.

Regarding this clone: Its antigen is undetermined.

Expressed TCRB transcripts were sequenced because the isolated RNA had all been reverse transcribed beforehand. Assay used: immunoSEQ multiplex PCR; TCRdb lists only in-frame clones, some missing. The data contain about 120,000 clones, around a sixth of them singletons. Study conclusions and caveats: TCRB CDR3s from Type 1 diabetes patients were moderately but significantly shorter in all four CD4+ subsets. For patients, the naive, central memory and Treg TCRB repertoires appeared more alike than for healthy donors. Among type 1 diabetes patients, VDJ junctions had fewer insertions and more deletions.

Source material: central memory CD4+ T cells from blood. This TCR was recovered from a man aged 18 to 29 with type 1 diabetes.

The CDR3 nucleotides are TGTGCCAGCAGCCAAGAAACGACCATCGAAACGCAGTATTTT. This gives the protein CASSQETTIETQYF. This chain uses TRBV21-1 with TRBJ2-3. TRBV21-1 corresponds to a pseudogene. The CDR3 is 14 amino acids.